Following are 27 T cell receptor beta chains from one sample sequenced in a study of T cell changes during pregnancy in multiple sclerosis. This table comes from immunoSEQ multiplex PCR, and its TCRdb copy is limited to in-frame clones, with some not included. Of 50,000 to 70,000 clones listed, roughly 92% are singletons. Sequencing used peripheral blood, obtained in the second trimester of pregnancy. Receptors originate from a female donor with multiple sclerosis, enrolled in a pregnancy study.

This clone was seen a single time. The chain is built from TRBV4-3 and TRBJ2-1, with 14 bases that match TRBD2. The CDR3 consists of 18 residues. Germline values: CDR1 LGHNA, CDR2 YSLEER. V gave up 0 bases and J gave up 10 bases; unmatched junction bases: 11. CDR3 protein: CASSQEGPGLAGVSEQFF. Written as DNA, the CDR3 is TGCGCCAGCAGCCAAGAGGGACCGGGACTAGCGGGAGTGTCCGAGCAGTTCTTC.

The V and J genes are TRBV7-9 and TRBJ2-7, with 12 bases fitting TRBD2. V shed 1 base and J 5 bases; nucleotides not matched to a gene: 6. CDR1 SEHNR and CDR2 FQNEAQ come from the germline V gene (reference sequence). The CDR3 loop spans 16 amino acids. The CDR3 DNA sequence: TGTGCCAGCAGCTTAGGTTCTAGCGGGAGGGCCCACGAGCAGTACTTC. Translated, it gives CASSLGSSGRAHEQYF.

This chain joins TRBV28 and TRBJ1-1, with TRBD1 matching 9 bases. After removal of 5 bases from V and 2 bases from J, the junction contained 9 bases not matched to a gene. The germline gives CDR1 MDHEN, CDR2 SYDVKM. This CDR3 is built from 16 residues. The DNA of the CDR3 is TGTGCCAGCAGTCCGGACAGGGGCAGGAGTAACACTGAAGCTTTCTTT. It specifies CASSPDRGRSNTEAFF.

The CDR3 coding sequence is TGTGCCAGCAGCAGCGGCGGGGGTGGTCGGGCCACTGAAGCTTTCTTT. It translates to CASSSGGGGRATEAFF. V is TRBV11-2 and J is TRBJ1-1; the D gene is possibly TRBD1 (5 bases). Trimming stripped 5 bases from V and 4 bases from J, with 20 bases between. Germline CDR1 SGHAT, CDR2 FQNNGV. This CDR3 comprises 16 residues.

The chain uses TRBV6-5 and TRBJ2-1; the D gene is possibly TRBD2 (6 bases). V was shortened by 0 bases and J by 8 bases, with 11 bases between the two germline ends. Germline-derived CDR1 and CDR2 are MNHEY and SVGAGI. This CDR3 region has 14 residues. Here the CDR3 DNA reads TGTGCCAGCAGTTACTCCCGGCGGGATCATGAGCAGTTCTTC. Residues: CASSYSRRDHEQFF.

This CDR3 is CASRTGAGNTIYF. The CDR3 nucleotides read TGTGCCAGCAGGACAGGGGCGGGAAACACCATATATTTT. The chain employs TRBV27 and TRBJ1-3, with 8 bases fitting TRBD1. Germline lookup yields CDR1 MNHEY and CDR2 SMNVEV (reference sequence). CDR3 length equals 13 residues. V lost 6 bases to trimming and J lost 4 bases; unmatched junction nucleotides: 2.

The chain links TRBV27 to TRBJ2-5; 9 nucleotides align to TRBD1. Germline CDR1 MNHEY, CDR2 SMNVEV (reference sequence). This CDR3 has 15 residues. J was trimmed by 2 bases and V by 2 bases; bases with no gene match: 3. The DNA for the CDR3 is TGTGCCAGCAGTTTAGGGGACAGGGAGCAAGAGACCCAGTACTTC. This codes for CASSLGDREQETQYF.

The CDR3 reads CASSVATGVGYGYTF. The CDR3 DNA is TGTGCCAGCAGCGTAGCAACAGGGGTTGGCTATGGCTACACCTTC. The V call is TRBV9, the J call TRBJ1-2; 7 nucleotides align to TRBD1. The J segment lost 4 bases and the V segment lost 0 bases, leaving 6 bases of the junction unmatched. The length of the CDR3 is 15 residues. Germline-derived CDR1 and CDR2 are SGDLS and YYNGEE.

The chain couples TRBV6-4 to TRBJ2-5, with a possible D match to TRBD2 (6 bases). CDR1 is MRHNA and CDR2 is SNTAGT in the germline V gene. Trimming shortened V by 8 bases and J by 0 bases, and 22 bases separated the two germline ends. The CDR3 spans 17 residues. CDR3 sequence (DNA): TGTGCCAGCCTCCGAGGAGGGGACCCCCTGTACCAAGAGACCCAGTACTTC. Its protein product is CASLRGGDPLYQETQYF.

The J gene is TRBJ2-7, the V gene TRBV27; TRBD1 matches 7 bases. Trimming cost V 8 bases and J 0 bases; bases outside gene matches: 10. This CDR3 region has 15 residues. From germline, CDR1 is MNHEY and CDR2 SMNVEV (reference sequence). The CDR3: CASGNRGGLSYEQYF. The CDR3 region has the DNA TGTGCCAGCGGAAACAGGGGCGGCCTCTCCTACGAGCAGTACTTC.

The J gene is TRBJ2-1, the V gene TRBV5-1, with a weak D call TRBD2 (5 bases). The length of the CDR3 is 14 residues. Trimming took off 9 bases at V and 0 bases at J, with 13 bases between the two ends. The germline V gene encodes CDR1 SGHRS and CDR2 YFSETQ. The chain's CDR3 is CATGRGSSYNEQFF. The CDR3 DNA reads TGCGCCACCGGCCGAGGGAGCTCCTACAATGAGCAGTTCTTC.

This rearrangement joins TRBV10-3 to TRBJ2-3; the match to TRBD2 covers 8 bases. This CDR3 spans 16 amino acids. Germline V gives CDR1 ENHRY, CDR2 SYGVKD. With 4 bases clipped from V and 6 bases from J, the junction kept 12 bases outside the gene matches. The CDR3 here is CAISGPGRAAVDTQYF. The CDR3 nucleotides are TGTGCCATCAGTGGCCCCGGGAGGGCCGCGGTGGATACGCAGTATTTT.

The rearrangement links TRBV5-1 to TRBJ1-1; no reliable D call. The CDR3 is made up of 13 amino acids. Germline V gives CDR1 SGHRS, CDR2 YFSETQ. With 2 bases removed from V and 1 base from J, the gap between germline ends came to 6 bases. Written as DNA, the CDR3 is TGCGCCAGCAGCTTTTCAGGGAACACTGAAGCTTTCTTT. It yields the protein CASSFSGNTEAFF. Filled out from reference TRBV5-1 and TRBJ1-1, the complete variable domain reads KAGVTQTPRYLIKTRGQQVTLSCSPISGHRSVSWYQQTPGQGLQFLFEYFSETQRNKGNFPGRFSGRQFSNSRSEMNVSTLELGDSALYLCASSFSGNTEAFFGQGTRLTVV.

The genes are TRBV6-1 and TRBJ1-5; 12 bases match TRBD1. CDR3 length: 12 amino acids. CDR1 is MNHNS, CDR2 SASEGT, per germline. The junction had 8 bases not matched to a gene; V was cut back by 8 bases and J by 15 bases. CDR3 sequence reads: CASGTGGHPRHF. The CDR3 region has the DNA TGTGCCAGCGGGACAGGGGGCCACCCTCGGCATTTT.

The rearrangement links TRBV2 to TRBJ1-3; no clear D. The V end was cut by 6 bases, the J end by 0 bases, with 9 bases between. The CDR3 is 14 amino acids. Germline CDR1 is SNHLY and CDR2 is FYNNEI. Here the CDR3 reads CASRGASSGNTIYF. The CDR3 coding sequence is TGTGCCAGCAGAGGAGCAAGCTCTGGAAACACCATATATTTT.

V usage is TRBV6-5 and J usage is TRBJ2-7, with 7 bases aligning to TRBD2. Germline loops: CDR1 MNHEY, CDR2 SVGAGI. The CDR3 spans 15 residues. V lost 0 bases, J lost 1 base, and 3 bases stayed unmatched. Here the CDR3 reads CASSYSGGGSYEQYF. In DNA, the CDR3 is TGTGCCAGCAGTTACTCGGGGGGAGGGTCCTACGAGCAGTACTTC.

The V call is TRBV5-1, the J call TRBJ1-2; 8 nucleotides agree with TRBD1. J lost 0 bases, V lost 7 bases, and 5 bases had no gene match. CDR1 and CDR2 (germline): SGHRS, YFSETQ. The CDR3 consists of 14 residues. DNA of the CDR3: TGCGCCAGCTACGTACAGGGGGCTAACTATGGCTACACCTTC. It specifies CASYVQGANYGYTF. The variable domain in full, completed from reference TRBV5-1 and TRBJ1-2, reads KAGVTQTPRYLIKTRGQQVTLSCSPISGHRSVSWYQQTPGQGLQFLFEYFSETQRNKGNFPGRFSGRQFSNSRSEMNVSTLELGDSALYLCASYVQGANYGYTFGSGTRLTVV.

This clone was detected only a few times. The CDR3 here is CTSPGTGGNQPQHF. The CDR3 DNA reads TGCACCAGCCCCGGAACAGGGGGCAATCAGCCCCAGCATTTT. J is TRBJ1-5 and V is TRBV1; the D call TRBD1 from the table was never checked on the DNA. TRBV1 is an annotated pseudogene. The CDR3 totals 14 residues.

This chain joins TRBV28 and TRBJ2-5; TRBD1 might be the D (5 bases). Germline V lookup: CDR1 MDHEN, CDR2 SYDVKM. V was clipped by 4 bases and J by 1 base, with 10 bases between them. The CDR3 extends over 14 amino acids. CDR3 bases: TGTGCCAGCAGTTCCGGACACTTCCAAGAGACCCAGTACTTC. Encoded protein: CASSSGHFQETQYF.

V usage is TRBV18 and J usage is TRBJ2-3, with a weak D call TRBD2 (5 bases). Looked up from germline, CDR1 is KGHSH and CDR2 is LQKENI. This CDR3 has 13 residues. Trimming stripped 5 bases from V and 5 bases from J, with 11 bases between. The CDR3 sequence: CASSITGLDTQYF. The DNA for the CDR3 is TGTGCCAGCTCAATAACGGGATTAGATACGCAGTATTTT. The whole variable domain, filled in from reference TRBV18 and TRBJ2-3, reads NAGVMQNPRHLVRRRGQEARLRCSPMKGHSHVYWYRQLPEEGLKFMVYLQKENIIDESGMPKERFSAEFPKEGPSILRIQQVVRGDSAAYFCASSITGLDTQYFGPGTRLTVL.

The chain recombines TRBV6-5 with TRBJ2-5; unclear D gene. The CDR3 sequence is 15 residues long. Germline CDR1 reads MNHEY; CDR2 reads SVGAGI. Trimming removed 2 bases at V and 4 bases at J, with 14 bases between. CDR3 residues: CASSYTHGKRETQYF. As DNA, the CDR3 is TGTGCCAGCAGTTACACCCACGGTAAACGAGAGACCCAGTACTTC.

The V gene is TRBV11-1, the J gene TRBJ2-4; TRBD1 matches 10 bases. CDR3 length equals 16 residues. Germline-derived CDR1 and CDR2 are SGHAT and FQDESV (reference sequence). J gave up 0 bases and V 5 bases, and 4 bases lay outside the gene matches. The CDR3 spells CASSPTGGSAKNIQYF. The CDR3 bases are TGTGCCAGCAGCCCGACAGGGGGCTCAGCCAAAAACATTCAGTACTTC.

This sequence joins TRBV5-8 and TRBJ1-2; 8 nucleotides agree with TRBD1. This CDR3 comprises 13 residues. Trimming at V came to 3 bases and at J to 8 bases, leaving 6 bases not matched to a gene. Germline CDR1 and CDR2: SGHTS and YDEGEE. The CDR3 sequence: CASSSGQGSGYTF. Written as DNA, the CDR3 is TGTGCCAGCAGCTCCGGACAGGGCAGCGGCTACACCTTC.

This clone occurred a few times. The J gene is TRBJ2-5, the V gene TRBV11-2, with TRBD2 matching over 7 bases. Trimming cost V 4 bases and J 0 bases; bases outside gene matches: 5. Germline CDR1 SGHAT, CDR2 FQNNGV. The CDR3 covers 15 residues. CDR3 in amino acids: CASSSSGWNQETQYF. CDR3 bases: TGTGCCAGCAGCTCTAGCGGTTGGAACCAAGAGACCCAGTACTTC.

V gene TRBV7-9 combines with J gene TRBJ2-7, with D possibly TRBD2 on 6 matching bases. This CDR3 region has 14 residues. CDR1 is SEHNR, CDR2 FQNEAQ, per germline (reference sequence). V dropped 6 bases and J dropped 0 bases, with 12 bases sitting between them. The CDR3 DNA reads TGTGCCAGCAGTCCATTAGCGGACTCCTACGAGCAGTACTTC. Translated: CASSPLADSYEQYF.

The rearrangement joins TRBV27 to TRBJ2-3; 14 bases align to TRBD2. The germline CDR1 and CDR2 sequences are MNHEY and SMNVEV (reference sequence). V shed 2 bases, J shed 5 bases, and the junction held 3 bases outside the gene matches. This CDR3 region has 16 residues. This chain's CDR3 is CASSLPGLAGGDTQYF. As DNA, the CDR3 is TGTGCCAGCAGTTTACCAGGACTAGCGGGAGGAGATACGCAGTATTTT.

This chain connects TRBV30 to TRBJ2-7; D is unresolved. The germline V and J ends were trimmed by 4 bases and 4 bases, with 8 bases remaining between them. Per germline, CDR1 GTSNPN and CDR2 SVGIG (reference sequence). The CDR3 loop spans 11 amino acids. The CDR3 loop is CAWTSSYEQYF. In nucleotides, the CDR3 is TGTGCCTGGACTAGTTCTTACGAGCAGTACTTC.